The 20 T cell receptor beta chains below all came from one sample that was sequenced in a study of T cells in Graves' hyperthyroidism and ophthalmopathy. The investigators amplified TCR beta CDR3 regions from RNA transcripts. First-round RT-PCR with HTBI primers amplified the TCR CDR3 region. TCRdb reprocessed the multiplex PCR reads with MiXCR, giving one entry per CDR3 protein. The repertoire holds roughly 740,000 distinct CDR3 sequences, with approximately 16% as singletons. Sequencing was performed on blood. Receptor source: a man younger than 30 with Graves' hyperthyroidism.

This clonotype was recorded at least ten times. The CDR3 reads CASSEGQNTEAFF. The CDR3 nucleotides read TGTGCCAGCTCGGAGGGACAAAACACTGAAGCTTTCTTT. The chain joins TRBV18 to TRBJ1-1; tentative D call: TRBD1 (6 bases). V lost 6 bases to trimming and J lost 2 bases, with 10 bases between them. Germline values: CDR1 KGHSH, CDR2 LQKENI. This CDR3 has 13 residues.

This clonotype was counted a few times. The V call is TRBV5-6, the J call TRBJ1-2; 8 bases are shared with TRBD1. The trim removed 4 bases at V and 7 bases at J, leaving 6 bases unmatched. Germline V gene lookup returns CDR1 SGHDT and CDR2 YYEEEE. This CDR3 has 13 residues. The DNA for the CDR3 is TGTGCCAGCAGCCCAGCAGGGGGCTCTGGCTACACCTTC. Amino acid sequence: CASSPAGGSGYTF.

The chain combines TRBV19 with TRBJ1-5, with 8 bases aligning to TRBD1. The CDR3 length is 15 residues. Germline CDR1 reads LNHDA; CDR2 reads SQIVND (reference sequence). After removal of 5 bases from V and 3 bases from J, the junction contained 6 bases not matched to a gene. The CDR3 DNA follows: TGTGCCAGTAGTCCCTGGGACAGGAACAATCAGCCCCAGCATTTT. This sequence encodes CASSPWDRNNQPQHF.

CDR3 sequence (DNA): TGTGCCAGCAGCCCAACCTCTTTGAACACTGAAGCTTTCTTT. Protein sequence: CASSPTSLNTEAFF. The rearrangement links TRBV9 to TRBJ1-1; D is unclear. The V and J ends lost 4 bases and 0 bases respectively, with 10 bases between them. CDR3 size: 14 residues. The germline gives CDR1 SGDLS, CDR2 YYNGEE. Full variable domain (remainder filled in from reference TRBV9 and TRBJ1-1): DSGVTQTPKHLITATGQRVTLRCSPRSGDLSVYWYQQSLDQGLQFLIQYYNGEERAKGNILERFSAQQFPDLHSELNLSSLELGDSALYFCASSPTSLNTEAFFGQGTRLTVV.

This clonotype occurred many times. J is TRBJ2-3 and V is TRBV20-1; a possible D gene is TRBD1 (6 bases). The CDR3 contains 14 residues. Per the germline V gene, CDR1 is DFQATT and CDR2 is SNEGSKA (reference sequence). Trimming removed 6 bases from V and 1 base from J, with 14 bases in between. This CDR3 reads CSAPGHPGTDTQYF. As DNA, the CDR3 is TGCAGTGCCCCGGGACACCCGGGCACAGATACGCAGTATTTT.

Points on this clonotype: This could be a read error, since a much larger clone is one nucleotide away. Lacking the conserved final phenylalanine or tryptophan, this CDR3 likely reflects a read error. CDR3 residues: CASSSSLGGETQYL. As DNA, the CDR3 is TGTGCCAGCAGTTCCAGCTTAGGGGGGGAGACCCAGTACCTC. This rearrangement joins TRBV6-5 to TRBJ2-5, with D perhaps assigned TRBD1 or TRBD2 (6 bases each). V was pared by 4 bases and J by 5 bases, with 14 bases between. The CDR3 consists of 14 residues. Per the germline V gene, CDR1 is MNHEY and CDR2 is SVGAGI.

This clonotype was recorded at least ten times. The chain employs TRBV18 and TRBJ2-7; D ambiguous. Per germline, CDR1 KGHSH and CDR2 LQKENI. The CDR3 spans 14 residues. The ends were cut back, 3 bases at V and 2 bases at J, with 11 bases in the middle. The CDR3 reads CASSPGSLTYEQYF. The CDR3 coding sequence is TGTGCCAGCTCACCTGGTTCCCTAACCTACGAGCAGTACTTC.

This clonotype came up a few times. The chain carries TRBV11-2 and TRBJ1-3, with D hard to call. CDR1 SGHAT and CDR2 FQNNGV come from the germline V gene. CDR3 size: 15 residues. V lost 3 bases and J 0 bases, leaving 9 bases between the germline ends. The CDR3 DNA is TGTGCCAGCAGCTTGGACCTAAGCTCTGGAAACACCATATATTTT. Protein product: CASSLDLSSGNTIYF.

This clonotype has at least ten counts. CDR3 sequence: CASSEWTGDLYEQYF. Written as DNA, the CDR3 is TGTGCCAGCAGTGAATGGACAGGGGATCTTTACGAGCAGTACTTC. The chain has TRBV6-1 and TRBJ2-7; 9 nucleotides agree with TRBD1. Germline V gene sequence: CDR1 MNHNS, CDR2 SASEGT. CDR3 length equals 15 residues. V was pared by 2 bases and J by 4 bases, with 6 bases of the junction left unmatched.

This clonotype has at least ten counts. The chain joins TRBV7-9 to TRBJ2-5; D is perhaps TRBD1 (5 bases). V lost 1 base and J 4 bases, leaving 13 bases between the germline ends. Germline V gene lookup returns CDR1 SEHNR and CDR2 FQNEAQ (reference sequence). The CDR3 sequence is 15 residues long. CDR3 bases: TGTGCCAGCAGCTTAGAGGCAGGGCTTGGAGAGACCCAGTACTTC. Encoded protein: CASSLEAGLGETQYF.

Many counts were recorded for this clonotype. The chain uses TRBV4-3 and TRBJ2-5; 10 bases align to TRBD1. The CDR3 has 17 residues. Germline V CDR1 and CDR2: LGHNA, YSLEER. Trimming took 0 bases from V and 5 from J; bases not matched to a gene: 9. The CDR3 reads CASSQETGTGVGETQYF. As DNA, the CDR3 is TGCGCCAGCAGCCAAGAAACCGGGACAGGGGTAGGGGAGACCCAGTACTTC.

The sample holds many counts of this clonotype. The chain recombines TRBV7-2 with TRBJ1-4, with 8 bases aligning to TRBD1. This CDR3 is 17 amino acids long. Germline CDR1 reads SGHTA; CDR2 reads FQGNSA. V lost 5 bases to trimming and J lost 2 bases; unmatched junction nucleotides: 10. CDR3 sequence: CASSRQGNGTTNEKLFF. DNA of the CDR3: TGTGCCAGCAGCCGACAGGGGAACGGTACGACTAATGAAAAACTGTTTTTT.

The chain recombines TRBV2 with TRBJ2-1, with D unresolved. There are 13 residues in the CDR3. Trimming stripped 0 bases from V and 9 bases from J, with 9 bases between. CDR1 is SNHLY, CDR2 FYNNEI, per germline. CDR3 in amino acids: CASSEAIGSEQFF. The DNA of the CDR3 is TGTGCCAGCAGTGAAGCGATTGGAAGTGAGCAGTTCTTC.

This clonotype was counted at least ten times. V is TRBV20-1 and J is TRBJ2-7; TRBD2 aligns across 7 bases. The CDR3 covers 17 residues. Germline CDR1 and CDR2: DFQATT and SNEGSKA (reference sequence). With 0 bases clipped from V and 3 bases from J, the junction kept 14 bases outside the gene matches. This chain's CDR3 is CSARDLHQTSVYYEQYF. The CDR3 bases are TGCAGTGCTAGAGATTTACATCAAACTAGCGTCTACTACGAGCAGTACTTC.

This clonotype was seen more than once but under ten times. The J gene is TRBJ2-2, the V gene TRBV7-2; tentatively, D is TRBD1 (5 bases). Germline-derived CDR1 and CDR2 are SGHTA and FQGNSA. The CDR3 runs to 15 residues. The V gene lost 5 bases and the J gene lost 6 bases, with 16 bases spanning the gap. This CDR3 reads CASSLPSGPPGELFF. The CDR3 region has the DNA TGTGCCAGCAGCCTCCCCTCAGGGCCCCCCGGGGAGCTGTTTTTT.

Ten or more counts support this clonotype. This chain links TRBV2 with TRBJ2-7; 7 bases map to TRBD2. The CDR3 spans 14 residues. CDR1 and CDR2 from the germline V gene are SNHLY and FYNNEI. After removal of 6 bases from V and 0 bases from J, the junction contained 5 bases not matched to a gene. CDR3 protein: CASSPPSGSYEQYF. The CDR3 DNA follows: TGTGCCAGCAGCCCCCCTAGCGGCTCCTACGAGCAGTACTTC. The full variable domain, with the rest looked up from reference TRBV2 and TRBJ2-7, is EPEVTQTPSHQVTQMGQEVILRCVPISNHLYFYWYRQILGQKVEFLVSFYNNEISEKSEIFDDQFSVERPDGSNFTLKIRSTKLEDSAMYFCASSPPSGSYEQYFGPGTRLTVT.

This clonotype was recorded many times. Here the CDR3 reads CAWSSNYGYTF. The DNA of the CDR3 is TGTGCCTGGAGTAGCAACTATGGCTACACCTTC. The chain recombines TRBV30 with TRBJ1-2; the D is unclear. The CDR3 has 11 residues. Germline V gene lookup returns CDR1 GTSNPN and CDR2 SVGIG (reference sequence). V lost 2 bases to trimming and J lost 2 bases, with 3 bases between them. Full variable domain (rest looked up from reference TRBV30 and TRBJ1-2): SQTIHQWPATLVQPVGSPLSLECTVEGTSNPNLYWYRQAAGRGLQLLFYSVGIGQISSEVPQNLSASRPQDRQFILSSKKLLLSDSGFYLCAWSSNYGYTFGSGTRLTVV.

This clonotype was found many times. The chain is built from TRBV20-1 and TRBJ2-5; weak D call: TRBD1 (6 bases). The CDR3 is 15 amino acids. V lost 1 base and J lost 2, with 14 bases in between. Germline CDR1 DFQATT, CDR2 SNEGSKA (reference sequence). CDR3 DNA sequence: TGCAGTGCTAGAGGGAGACGGGACATACAAGAGACCCAGTACTTC. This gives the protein CSARGRRDIQETQYF.

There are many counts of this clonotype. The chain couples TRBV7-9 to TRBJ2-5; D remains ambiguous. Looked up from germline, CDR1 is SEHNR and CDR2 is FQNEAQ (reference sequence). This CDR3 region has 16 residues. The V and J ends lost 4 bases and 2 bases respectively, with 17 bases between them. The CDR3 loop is CASSSTLIDVQETQYF. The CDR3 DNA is TGTGCCAGCAGCTCCACTTTAATTGACGTACAAGAGACCCAGTACTTC. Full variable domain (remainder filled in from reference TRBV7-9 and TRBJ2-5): DTGVSQNPRHKITKRGQNVTFRCDPISEHNRLYWYRQTLGQGPEFLTYFQNEAQLEKSRLLSDRFSAERPKGSFSTLEIQRTEQGDSAMYLCASSSTLIDVQETQYFGPGTRLLVL.

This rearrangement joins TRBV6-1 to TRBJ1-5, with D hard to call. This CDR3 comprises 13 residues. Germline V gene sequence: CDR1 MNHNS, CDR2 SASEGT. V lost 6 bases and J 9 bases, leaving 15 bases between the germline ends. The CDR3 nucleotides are TGTGCCAGCAGCGACCGGACCGGGTGGCCCCAGCATTTT. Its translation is CASSDRTGWPQHF.